These T cell receptor beta chains were read from a single sample in a study of shared clonotypes between healthy human individuals. Profiling relied on immunoSEQ multiplex PCR, and the TCRdb table lists in-frame clones only, not all of them. The sample yields roughly 510,000 clones, 60% to 80% seen once. The sequencing sample was made of PBMCs. The receptors originated from a woman between 40 and 55 years old in good health. Some clones in this sample may be carry-over from other donors' samples. CDR3s include the opening cysteine and the closing phenylalanine or tryptophan. Each record gives: V gene, J gene, clone size, D gene, CDR3 protein, CDR3 DNA. A D gene is named only where the DNA matches it firmly. Some rows mark clone size as missing; the rest say once, few, many or name a class of expanded clone.

TRBV4-2	TRBJ2-7	.	.	CASSQDGIGGGEQYF	TGTGCCAGCAGCCAAGACGGGATTGGGGGTGGCGAGCAGTACTTC
TRBV7-7	TRBJ2-2	.	.	CASSLVKLSNTGELFF	TGTGCTAGCAGCTTGGTGAAGCTATCGAACACCGGGGAGCTGTTTTTT
TRBV5-1	TRBJ2-7	.	TRBD1	CASSRDRVGQEQYF	TGCGCCAGCAGCCGGGACAGGGTGGGTCAGGAGCAGTACTTC
TRBV14	TRBJ1-2	.	.	CASSQPGTLGRGYTF	TGTGCCAGCAGCCAGCCCGGGACACTTGGGAGGGGCTACACCTTC
TRBV7-3	TRBJ2-5	.	TRBD2	CASSTKLAGVETQYF	TGTGCCAGCAGCACCAAACTAGCGGGAGTAGAGACCCAGTACTTC
TRBV7-9	TRBJ2-1	.	.	CASSSAWGVGYNEQFF	TGTGCCAGCAGCTCCGCCTGGGGGGTCGGCTACAATGAGCAGTTCTTC
TRBV6-4	TRBJ1-1	.	TRBD1	CASSDDRGNTEAFF	TGTGCCAGCAGTGACGACAGGGGGAACACTGAAGCTTTCTTT
TRBV7-6	TRBJ2-7	.	.	CASSFGQRSSYEQYF	TGTGCCAGCAGCTTCGGACAGCGATCGTCCTACGAGCAGTACTTC
TRBV28	TRBJ1-2	.	TRBD1	CASSIGGGGNYGYTF	TGTGCCAGCAGCATTGGTGGAGGGGGCAACTATGGCTACACCTTC
TRBV6-1	TRBJ2-7	few	.	CASTGSLSSYEQYF	TGTGCCAGCACGGGGAGCCTTAGCTCCTACGAGCAGTACTTC
TRBV6-4	TRBJ1-2	.	TRBD1	CASSTGQGEHYGYTF	TGTGCCAGCAGCACCGGACAGGGGGAGCACTATGGCTACACCTTC
TRBV11-3	TRBJ2-3	.	.	CASSLGASPDTQYF	TGTGCCAGCAGCTTAGGGGCTAGCCCAGATACGCAGTATTTT
TRBV5-4	TRBJ2-7	.	TRBD2	CASSLPGGDSYEQYF	TGTGCCAGCAGCTTGCCGGGAGGGGATTCCTACGAGCAGTACTTC
TRBV5-4	TRBJ2-1	few	.	CASSRGPLTSKNEQFF	TGTGCCAGCAGCCGGGGCCCCTTAACTAGTAAAAATGAGCAGTTCTTC
TRBV18	TRBJ2-1	.	TRBD2	CASSPTSGSSYNEQFF	TGTGCCAGCTCACCTACTAGCGGCAGCTCCTACAATGAGCAGTTCTTC
TRBV9	TRBJ2-2	.	.	CASSVAWTNTGELFF	TGTGCCAGCAGCGTAGCCTGGACCAACACCGGGGAGCTGTTTTTT
TRBV19	TRBJ1-2	.	TRBD1	CASSTGGYVYGYTF	TGTGCCAGTAGTACAGGGGGCTACGTCTATGGCTACACCTTC
TRBV28	TRBJ2-1	.	.	CASNLNNNEQFF	TGTGCCAGCAACCTCAACAACAATGAGCAGTTCTTC
TRBV9	TRBJ2-2	.	.	CASSVRGTGELFF	TGTGCCAGCAGCGTAAGGGGCACCGGGGAGCTGTTTTTT
TRBV5-1	TRBJ2-4	.	.	CASSTIPGVAKNIQYF	TGCGCCAGCAGCACAATACCAGGGGTTGCCAAAAACATTCAGTACTTC
TRBV5-1	TRBJ2-1	once	.	CASSLVAGSTNNEQFF	TGCGCCAGCAGCTTGGTTGCCGGGAGTACAAACAATGAGCAGTTCTTC
TRBV4-3	TRBJ2-7	.	.	CASSQESGPHEQYF	TGCGCCAGCAGCCAAGAATCCGGACCCCACGAGCAGTACTTC